What follows are 26 T cell receptor beta chains derived from one specimen sequenced in a study of blood T cell repertoires in COVID-19. Data came from immunoSEQ multiplex PCR; TCRdb stores just in-frame clones and leaves some out. The sample lists hundreds of thousands of clones; around 87% were seen once. What was sequenced was peripheral blood. The receptors derive from a woman aged 50 to 65 with COVID-19, enrolled during active disease.

The count of this clone is one. The chain recombines TRBV24-1 with TRBJ1-1; D is perhaps TRBD1 (5 bases). CDR1 and CDR2 (germline): KGHDR, SFDVKD. The V end was cut by 3 bases, the J end by 0 bases, with 10 bases between. CDR3 length: 15 amino acids. In DNA form, the CDR3 reads TGTGCCACCAGTGATGCGGGGGGGGTGAACACTGAAGCTTTCTTT. Protein: CATSDAGGVNTEAFF.

The sample holds many counts of this clone. The chain joins TRBV6-4 to TRBJ2-1, with D tentatively TRBD2 (6 bases). Trimming took 4 bases from V and 4 from J, leaving 14 bases between them. The V gene's germline CDR1 is MRHNA and CDR2 SNTAGT. The CDR3 extends over 15 amino acids. The CDR3 DNA follows: TGTGCCAGCAGTGGGGACCACGGGGGATACAATGAGCAGTTCTTC. Amino acids: CASSGDHGGYNEQFF.

The chain combines TRBV28 with TRBJ1-5; weak D call: TRBD1 (5 bases). V lost 8 bases to trimming and J lost 2 bases, with 16 bases between them. The germline V gene has CDR1 MDHEN and CDR2 SYDVKM. The CDR3 is made up of 15 amino acids. The DNA for the CDR3 is TGTGCCAGCGGCTCCCCTGGAGGGGGCAATCAGCCCCAGCATTTT. This encodes CASGSPGGGNQPQHF.

A single count supports this clone. The chain has TRBV5-1 and TRBJ2-1; a possible D gene is TRBD2 (5 bases). CDR1 SGHRS and CDR2 YFSETQ come from the germline V gene. V was cut by 5 bases and J by 6 bases, with 15 bases left in between. This CDR3 contains 14 residues. The CDR3 DNA sequence: TGCGCCAGCAGTACATCTGTTAGCGCCAATGAGCAGTTCTTC. It encodes CASSTSVSANEQFF. Full variable domain (remainder filled in from reference TRBV5-1 and TRBJ2-1): KAGVTQTPRYLIKTRGQQVTLSCSPISGHRSVSWYQQTPGQGLQFLFEYFSETQRNKGNFPGRFSGRQFSNSRSEMNVSTLELGDSALYLCASSTSVSANEQFFGPGTRLTVL.

The V call is TRBV7-6, the J call TRBJ2-7, with 10 bases fitting TRBD1. V dropped 1 base and J dropped 6; count of bases not matched to a gene: 9. CDR3 length equals 16 residues. Germline CDR1 SGHVS, CDR2 FNYEAQ. The CDR3 sequence: CASSLVTGTGAPEQYF. In nucleotides, the CDR3 is TGTGCCAGCAGCTTAGTAACCGGGACAGGGGCCCCCGAGCAGTACTTC.

The V gene is TRBV29-1, the J gene TRBJ1-1; perhaps TRBD1 as D (6 bases). Germline lookup yields CDR1 SQVTM and CDR2 ANQGSEA. This CDR3 comprises 14 residues. Trimming pared 6 bases from V and 6 bases from J, leaving 20 bases between. Here the CDR3 DNA reads TGCAGCGTCATCCGGGGGGCGCCTTCGCCTGAAGCTTTCTTT. This sequence encodes CSVIRGAPSPEAFF.

This clone was detected only once. V usage is TRBV11-1 and J usage is TRBJ1-1, with a weak D call TRBD1 (6 bases). Trimming took 5 bases from V and 5 from J, leaving 18 bases between them. There are 15 residues in the CDR3. Germline CDR1 SGHAT, CDR2 FQDESV (reference sequence). The CDR3 protein is CASSAWDTRRTEAFF. The CDR3 DNA reads TGTGCCAGCAGCGCGTGGGACACTAGAAGGACTGAAGCTTTCTTT.

The chain carries TRBV30 and TRBJ1-1, with 7 bases aligning to TRBD1. V shed 5 bases, J shed 0 bases, and the junction held 0 bases outside the gene matches. The germline V gene has CDR1 GTSNPN and CDR2 SVGIG (reference sequence). There are 12 residues in the CDR3. The CDR3 coding sequence is TGTGCCTGGGGACAGGTGAACACTGAAGCTTTCTTT. It yields the protein CAWGQVNTEAFF.

The genes are TRBV7-2 and TRBJ2-5; 7 positions agree with TRBD2. This CDR3 is 16 amino acids long. The germline CDR1 and CDR2 sequences are SGHTA and FQGNSA. V was clipped by 1 base and J by 0 bases; unmatched bases: 5. This CDR3 is CASSLGLAAYQETQYF. The DNA for the CDR3 is TGTGCCAGCAGCTTAGGCCTAGCGGCATACCAAGAGACCCAGTACTTC.

The V call is TRBV4-3, the J call TRBJ2-2; 9 bases are shared with TRBD2. Germline CDR1 LGHNA, CDR2 YSLEER. The V and J ends lost 3 bases and 4 bases, in that order; junction bases with no gene match: 15. This CDR3 spans 19 amino acids. The CDR3 nucleotides read TGCGCCAGCAGCCAGGATTGGGCGGGAGGGCCATTAGGCACCGGGGAGCTGTTTTTT. This codes for CASSQDWAGGPLGTGELFF.

The chain has TRBV29-1 and TRBJ2-7; 11 nucleotides line up with TRBD2. V shed 0 bases, J shed 6 bases, and the junction held 7 bases outside the gene matches. This CDR3 region has 15 residues. The germline gives CDR1 SQVTM, CDR2 ANQGSEA. CDR3 in DNA: TGCAGCGTTGAAGAGATACTAGCGGGAGTTATCGAGCAGTACTTC. It yields the protein CSVEEILAGVIEQYF.

CDR3 bases: TGTGCCAGCAGTTACTCTTTGACAGGGGGTGGTCAGCCCCAGCATTTT. It is translated as CASSYSLTGGGQPQHF. V gene TRBV6-6 combines with J gene TRBJ1-5; 9 bases align to TRBD1. The CDR3 is 16 residues long. J gave up 6 bases and V 0 bases, and 6 bases lay outside the gene matches. The germline CDR1 and CDR2 sequences are MNHNY and SVGAGI (reference sequence).

This clone has only a few counts. V usage is TRBV2 and J usage is TRBJ1-1; TRBD1 aligns across 9 bases. After removal of 10 bases from V and 2 bases from J, the junction contained 5 bases not matched to a gene. The length of the CDR3 is 13 residues. CDR1 is SNHLY, CDR2 FYNNEI, per germline. CDR3 amino acids: CANKQGANTEAFF. CDR3 DNA: TGTGCCAACAAACAGGGGGCTAACACTGAAGCTTTCTTT.

V gene TRBV24-1 combines with J gene TRBJ2-1, with 15 nucleotides matching TRBD2. Germline CDR1 is KGHDR and CDR2 is SFDVKD. The trim removed 3 bases at V and 6 bases at J, leaving 8 bases unmatched. The CDR3 is made up of 18 amino acids. The DNA of the CDR3 is TGTGCCACCAGTGATGCGGCCGGGACTAGCGGGAGGATCAATGAGCAGTTCTTC. Translating gives CATSDAAGTSGRINEQFF.

The CDR3 here is CASGTGNSEAFF. Written as DNA, the CDR3 is TGTGCCAGCGGAACAGGGAATTCTGAAGCTTTCTTT. The rearrangement joins TRBV28 to TRBJ1-1, with TRBD1 as a possible D gene (6 bases). The CDR3 is 12 residues long. Trimming removed 8 bases at V and 6 bases at J, with 13 bases between. Germline loops: CDR1 MDHEN, CDR2 SYDVKM.

CDR3 protein: CASSQDLKGGVTTETQYF. The CDR3 region has the DNA TGCGCCAGCAGCCAAGATTTAAAAGGGGGCGTAACGACGGAGACCCAGTACTTC. V is TRBV4-1 and J is TRBJ2-5; 7 bases match TRBD1. The CDR3 has 18 amino acids. V shed 0 bases, J shed 5 bases, and the junction held 15 bases outside the gene matches. Germline V gene data show CDR1 as MGHRA and CDR2 as YSYEKL.

This sequence joins TRBV6-5 and TRBJ1-4, with D hard to call. This CDR3 spans 14 amino acids. The germline CDR1 and CDR2 sequences are MNHEY and SVGAGI. Trimming shortened V by 0 bases and J by 5 bases, and 7 bases separated the two germline ends. The CDR3 loop is CASSYSGVNEKLFF. In DNA form, the CDR3 reads TGTGCCAGCAGTTACTCGGGCGTCAATGAAAAACTGTTTTTT.

The genes are TRBV5-4 and TRBJ2-3, with 8 bases matching TRBD2. This CDR3 comprises 14 residues. CDR1 SGHNT and CDR2 YYREEE come from the germline V gene (reference sequence). V lost 4 bases, J lost 1 base, and 2 bases stayed unmatched. In DNA form, the CDR3 reads TGTGCCAGCAGCAGGACTAGCCGCACAGATACGCAGTATTTT. This sequence encodes CASSRTSRTDTQYF.

This CDR3 is CASSPHSGQPQHF. The CDR3 DNA reads as TGTGCCAGCAGCCCCCACAGTGGGCAGCCCCAGCATTTT. The rearrangement joins TRBV7-2 to TRBJ1-5; no clear D gene. With 5 bases removed from V and 7 bases from J, the gap between germline ends came to 12 bases. Germline loops: CDR1 SGHTA, CDR2 FQGNSA. The CDR3 extends over 13 amino acids.

The V gene is TRBV6-5, the J gene TRBJ1-1, with D possibly TRBD1 on 6 matching bases. The germline V gene has CDR1 MNHEY and CDR2 SVGAGI. This CDR3 has 14 amino acids. The V gene lost 9 bases and the J gene lost 3 bases, with 17 bases spanning the gap. CDR3 coding DNA: TGTGCCAGTAGGCAGGGGACCCGGTACACTGAAGCTTTCTTT. Translated: CASRQGTRYTEAFF.

The V call is TRBV7-8, the J call TRBJ1-2, with unresolved D. Germline CDR1 SGHVS, CDR2 FQNEAQ. This CDR3 has 12 amino acids. V was trimmed by 2 bases and J by 3 bases, leaving 4 bases between them. DNA of the CDR3: TGTGCCAGCAGCTTAACATACTATGGCTACACCTTC. Residues: CASSLTYYGYTF.

The gene calls are TRBV29-1 and TRBJ2-5; 11 positions match TRBD2. V shed 8 bases, J shed 5 bases, and the junction held 10 bases outside the gene matches. Germline CDR1 SQVTM, CDR2 ANQGSEA. This CDR3 spans 14 amino acids. The DNA for the CDR3 is TGCAGCACAAGGACTAGCGGGTTGGGGGAGACCCAGTACTTC. Amino acids: CSTRTSGLGETQYF.

In its sample, this clone was seen a few times. The rearrangement links TRBV3-1 (or the pseudogene TRBV3-2) to TRBJ1-3, with D unresolved. The CDR3 length is 15 residues. Germline CDR1 is LGHDT and CDR2 is YNNKEL (reference sequence). The V end was cut by 0 bases, the J end by 3 bases, with 9 bases between. CDR3 amino acids: CASSQDVGSGNTIYF. The DNA for the CDR3 is TGTGCCAGCAGCCAAGACGTGGGGAGTGGAAACACCATATATTTT.

This rearrangement joins TRBV5-4 to TRBJ1-2; 9 nucleotides align to TRBD1. The J segment lost 9 bases and the V segment lost 5 bases, leaving 8 bases of the junction unmatched. The CDR3 runs to 13 residues. Per germline, CDR1 SGHNT and CDR2 YYREEE (reference sequence). CDR3 coding DNA: TGTGCCAGCAGTTCCGGACAGGGGATGAGCTACACCTTC. Protein product: CASSSGQGMSYTF.

The rearrangement joins TRBV24-1 to TRBJ1-1; 7 positions agree with TRBD1. V dropped 4 bases and J dropped 5; count of bases not matched to a gene: 6. This CDR3 has 14 residues. The germline V gene encodes CDR1 KGHDR and CDR2 SFDVKD. CDR3 bases: TGTGCCACCAGTGACCGCCGACAGGGTACTGAAGCTTTCTTT. Protein product: CATSDRRQGTEAFF.

V and J are TRBV18 and TRBJ1-3; weak D call: TRBD1 (5 bases). Germline lookup yields CDR1 KGHSH and CDR2 LQKENI. CDR3 length: 16 amino acids. The germline V and J ends were trimmed by 3 bases and 0 bases, with 12 bases remaining between them. The CDR3 bases are TGTGCCAGCTCACCCTTGGACATCGCCTCTGGAAACACCATATATTTT. As protein: CASSPLDIASGNTIYF.